This record looks at one T cell receptor (beta chain) sequence and its context. This CDR3 has 16 residues. V was clipped by 3 bases and J by 2 bases; unmatched bases: 6. The germline V gene has CDR1 MNHNS and CDR2 SASEGT. The sample comes from a study of T cells in localized non-small cell lung cancer. The assay was immunoSEQ multiplex PCR, and TCRdb's table has in-frame clones only and misses some. This table has roughly 34,000 clones, 85% to 90% appearing once. Here the sequenced sample was peripheral blood, taken before any cancer treatment. The J gene is TRBJ1-3, the V gene TRBV6-1; 8 bases line up with TRBD1. The TCR originated in an older male donor with stage III lung adenocarcinoma. CDR3 in amino acids: CASSETGVIPGNTIYF. In DNA, the CDR3 is TGTGCCAGCAGTGAGACAGGGGTTATTCCTGGAAACACCATATATTTT.